This T cell receptor beta chain came from a study of breast tumors, draining lymph nodes, adjacent tissues. V lost 1 base and J 2 bases, leaving 10 bases between the germline ends. The CDR3 extends over 15 amino acids. Germline CDR1 is SGHVS and CDR2 is FNYEAQ. Many counts were recorded for this clonotype. The antigen is undetermined. TCRdb reprocessed the multiplex PCR reads with MiXCR, giving one entry per CDR3 protein. The sample has over 200,000 distinct CDR3 sequences; 32% are singletons. Findings and caveats of the study: Tumor repertoires ranked between lymph nodes and nontumor tissue in diversity, with V and J gene preferences.

Breast cancer patients provided tissue from their axillary draining lymph nodes. This sequence was found in a female donor with breast cancer. Some clones in this sample may be carry-over from other donors' samples. Sequencing was done on a sample of axillary lymph node tissue. The rearrangement joins TRBV7-6 to TRBJ2-3; D tentatively reads TRBD1 or TRBD2 (6 bases each). For the CDR3, the DNA is TGTGCCAGCAGCTTAGGGGGGGCATACACAGATACGCAGTATTTT. It codes for CASSLGGAYTDTQYF.